This is a list of T cell receptor beta chains from one sample in a study of T cells in Graves' hyperthyroidism and ophthalmopathy. Each CDR3 protein is one row after TCRdb ran MiXCR on the multiplex PCR reads. The table lists fewer than 300,000 distinct CDR3 sequences, roughly 15% of them singletons. Material: blood. These receptors were taken from a woman aged 50 to 60 with Graves' hyperthyroidism that later progressed to Graves' ophthalmopathy. Each CDR3 is given with its conserved first and last residue. The D gene is left open where the match is weak. Expanded clones are given a class, and other clones once, few, many or no size at all.

d_call | j_call | v_call | clone_size | cdr3_aa | cdr3_nt
TRBD2 | TRBJ2-2 | TRBV9 | few | CASSVSGAGATGELFF | TGTGCCAGCAGCGTAAGTGGAGCGGGAGCGACCGGGGAGCTGTTTTTT
TRBD2 | TRBJ2-1 | TRBV18 | many | CASSPLAVGNNEQFF | TGTGCCAGCTCACCTCTAGCGGTGGGGAACAATGAGCAGTTCTTC
NA | TRBJ1-2 | TRBV12-3/TRBV12-4 | many | CASMNRLNYGYTF | TGTGCCAGCATGAACAGACTTAACTATGGCTACACCTTC
NA | TRBJ1-3 | TRBV5-1 | few | CASSLVAGDSGNTIYF | TGCGCCAGCAGCTTGGTTGCCGGGGACTCTGGAAACACCATATATTTT
TRBD2 | TRBJ2-5 | TRBV4-2 | NA | CASSQEEGTSGTRVTQYF | TGTGCCAGCAGCCAAGAAGAGGGGACTAGCGGGACGCGGGTGACCCAGTACTTC
NA | TRBJ1-1 | TRBV11-3 | many | CASSLKGKGTEAFF | TGTGCCAGCAGCTTAAAAGGGAAAGGCACTGAAGCTTTCTTT
TRBD2 | TRBJ2-5 | TRBV6-1 | NA | CASSVGLAQETQYF | TGTGCCAGCAGTGTAGGACTAGCACAAGAGACCCAGTACTTC
NA | TRBJ2-5 | TRBV9 | many | CASSSGGVGAQYF | TGTGCCAGCAGCTCAGGAGGGGTTGGGGCCCAGTACTTC
TRBD1 | TRBJ1-1 | TRBV2 | many | CASSAHRDRGLEAFF | TGTGCCAGCAGCGCCCACCGGGACAGGGGGCTTGAAGCTTTCTTT
TRBD1 | TRBJ2-5 | TRBV11-2 | many | CASSLGTGSQETQYF | TGTGCCAGCAGCTTAGGGACAGGGAGCCAAGAGACCCAGTACTTC
NA | TRBJ1-1 | TRBV9 | many | CASSVDSTLTEAFF | TGTGCCAGCAGCGTTGACAGTACACTAACTGAAGCTTTCTTT
NA | TRBJ2-7 | TRBV27 | NA | CASRTGDYTSEQYF | TGTGCCAGCAGGACAGGGGACTATACCTCGGAGCAGTACTTC
NA | TRBJ1-1 | TRBV28 | few | CASRGGGRNTEAFF | TGTGCCAGCAGGGGGGGGGGCCGGAACACTGAAGCTTTCTTT
TRBD2 | TRBJ2-7 | TRBV2 | many | CASSELAGVSYEQYF | TGTGCCAGCAGTGAACTAGCGGGGGTATCCTACGAGCAGTACTTC
NA | TRBJ2-1 | TRBV20-1 | NA | CSAGVNEQFF | TGCAGTGCGGGCGTCAATGAGCAGTTCTTC
TRBD2 | TRBJ2-1 | TRBV13 | many | CASSSMPGGGYNEQFF | TGTGCCAGCAGCTCCATGCCCGGGGGGGGGTACAATGAGCAGTTCTTC
NA | TRBJ1-1 | TRBV19 | NA | CASANMASNTEAFF | TGTGCCAGTGCTAACATGGCTTCGAACACTGAAGCTTTCTTT